Listed below are T cell receptor beta chains from one sample, sequenced in a study of T cell responses to AZD1222 COVID-19 vaccine. Repertoires were generated with immunoSEQ multiplex PCR, while TCRdb's copy carries only in-frame clones and drops some. This sample carries around 270,000 clones, around 93% of them seen once, and the ten largest clones take 0.55%. Sequences were derived from peripheral blood, sampled 28 days after the second AZD1222 dose. These receptor sequences come from an adult who received the AZD1222 COVID-19 vaccine. The CDR3 runs from the conserved cysteine through the conserved F or W. A D gene is named only where the DNA matches it firmly. Not all rows give a size; the values are once, few, many and, for expanded clones, a class.

abundance: once; d_gene: TRBD1; v_gene: TRBV6-2/TRBV6-3; j_gene: TRBJ2-5; CDR3aa: CASSYRTGGETQYF; CDR3nt: TGTGCCAGCAGTTACCGGACAGGGGGAGAGACCCAGTACTTC
abundance: .; d_gene: .; v_gene: TRBV18; j_gene: TRBJ1-5; CDR3aa: CASSATQDQPQHF; CDR3nt: TGTGCCAGCTCGGCTACACAGGATCAGCCCCAGCATTTT
abundance: .; d_gene: TRBD2; v_gene: TRBV3-1/TRBV3-2; j_gene: TRBJ2-3; CDR3aa: CASSQVRGGGTDTQYF; CDR3nt: TGTGCCAGCAGCCAAGTCCGCGGGGGGGGCACAGATACGCAGTATTTT
abundance: .; d_gene: TRBD2; v_gene: TRBV6-5; j_gene: TRBJ2-1; CDR3aa: CASSYGGSSYNEQFF; CDR3nt: TGTGCCAGCAGTTATGGCGGGAGCTCCTACAATGAGCAGTTCTTC
abundance: .; d_gene: .; v_gene: TRBV6-5; j_gene: TRBJ2-1; CDR3aa: CASSYEGGSYNEQFF; CDR3nt: TGTGCCAGCAGTTACGAGGGGGGCTCCTACAATGAGCAGTTCTTC
abundance: .; d_gene: .; v_gene: TRBV7-8; j_gene: TRBJ2-7; CDR3aa: CASSFPRGTLSYEQYF; CDR3nt: TGTGCCAGCAGCTTCCCCCGCGGGACCCTATCCTACGAGCAGTACTTC
abundance: .; d_gene: .; v_gene: TRBV28; j_gene: TRBJ2-1; CDR3aa: CASSTSIIAPYNEQFF; CDR3nt: TGTGCCAGCAGCACATCCATCATCGCCCCGTACAATGAGCAGTTCTTC
abundance: .; d_gene: .; v_gene: TRBV24-1; j_gene: TRBJ2-3; CDR3aa: CATRVGGATTDTQYF; CDR3nt: TGTGCCACCAGAGTTGGGGGGGCCACCACAGATACGCAGTATTTT
abundance: .; d_gene: TRBD2; v_gene: TRBV10-3; j_gene: TRBJ2-7; CDR3aa: CAISERGGYSYEQYF; CDR3nt: TGTGCCATCAGTGAGCGCGGGGGTTACTCCTACGAGCAGTACTTC
abundance: .; d_gene: .; v_gene: TRBV7-5; j_gene: TRBJ1-6; CDR3aa: CANRRTGDRTNNSPLHF; CDR3nt: TGTGCTAACAGAAGAACCGGAGACAGAACAAATAATTCACCCCTCCACTTT
abundance: .; d_gene: .; v_gene: TRBV4-3; j_gene: TRBJ1-4; CDR3aa: CASSQDHRTSTEKLFF; CDR3nt: TGCGCCAGCAGCCAAGATCACCGGACCTCGACCGAAAAACTGTTTTTT
abundance: .; d_gene: .; v_gene: TRBV5-1; j_gene: TRBJ2-2; CDR3aa: CASSRGAANTGELFF; CDR3nt: TGCGCCAGCAGCCGAGGGGCGGCGAACACCGGGGAGCTGTTTTTT
abundance: .; d_gene: TRBD2; v_gene: TRBV30; j_gene: TRBJ2-1; CDR3aa: CAWSVRLANNEQFF; CDR3nt: TGTGCCTGGAGTGTACGACTAGCCAACAATGAGCAGTTCTTC
abundance: .; d_gene: .; v_gene: TRBV21-1; j_gene: TRBJ2-5; CDR3aa: CASSIKREGLGTQYF; CDR3nt: TGTGCCAGCAGCATCAAGCGGGAGGGCCTCGGGACCCAGTACTTC
abundance: .; d_gene: .; v_gene: TRBV7-8; j_gene: TRBJ1-5; CDR3aa: CASSFGQNQPQHF; CDR3nt: TGTGCCAGCAGCTTCGGACAGAATCAGCCCCAGCATTTT
abundance: .; d_gene: .; v_gene: TRBV29-1; j_gene: TRBJ1-1; CDR3aa: CSVDGRVSGEAFF; CDR3nt: TGCAGCGTTGATGGCAGGGTGTCCGGTGAAGCTTTCTTT
abundance: .; d_gene: TRBD2; v_gene: TRBV7-3; j_gene: TRBJ2-1; CDR3aa: CASSSLAGTFDEQFF; CDR3nt: TGTGCCAGCAGCTCTCTAGCGGGAACGTTCGATGAGCAGTTCTTC
abundance: .; d_gene: .; v_gene: TRBV9; j_gene: TRBJ1-1; CDR3aa: CASSVADNSNTEAFF; CDR3nt: TGTGCCAGCAGCGTAGCGGACAATTCGAACACTGAAGCTTTCTTT
abundance: .; d_gene: .; v_gene: TRBV3-1/TRBV3-2; j_gene: TRBJ1-6; CDR3aa: CASSRKGGGGLANNSPLHF; CDR3nt: TGTGCCAGCAGCCGAAAAGGGGGAGGAGGATTGGCGAATAATTCACCCCTCCACTTT
abundance: .; d_gene: TRBD1; v_gene: TRBV6-5; j_gene: TRBJ2-7; CDR3aa: CASSLTGTGSYEQYF; CDR3nt: TGTGCCAGCAGTCTCACCGGGACAGGGTCCTACGAGCAGTACTTC
abundance: .; d_gene: .; v_gene: TRBV7-3; j_gene: TRBJ2-1; CDR3aa: CASSLSSSGNEQFF; CDR3nt: TGTGCCAGCAGCTTATCCAGCTCGGGAAATGAGCAGTTCTTC
abundance: .; d_gene: TRBD1; v_gene: TRBV3-1/TRBV3-2; j_gene: TRBJ1-2; CDR3aa: CASSHRDRGGYGYTF; CDR3nt: TGTGCCAGCAGCCACAGAGACAGGGGCGGGTATGGCTACACCTTC
abundance: .; d_gene: .; v_gene: TRBV5-1; j_gene: TRBJ2-7; CDR3aa: CASSPGPSSDEQYF; CDR3nt: TGCGCCAGCAGCCCCGGTCCATCCTCGGACGAGCAGTACTTC
abundance: .; d_gene: .; v_gene: TRBV5-1; j_gene: TRBJ1-3; CDR3aa: CASSLVGGADGNTIYF; CDR3nt: TGCGCCAGCAGCTTGGTTGGGGGGGCGGACGGAAACACCATATATTTT
abundance: .; d_gene: .; v_gene: TRBV7-9; j_gene: TRBJ1-5; CDR3aa: CASTGGSNQPQHF; CDR3nt: TGTGCCAGCACCGGCGGTAGCAATCAGCCCCAGCATTTT
abundance: .; d_gene: .; v_gene: TRBV28; j_gene: TRBJ1-5; CDR3aa: CASSQGREPQHF; CDR3nt: TGTGCCAGCAGTCAGGGGAGAGAGCCCCAGCATTTT
abundance: .; d_gene: .; v_gene: TRBV2; j_gene: TRBJ1-5; CDR3aa: CASKGPNQPQHF; CDR3nt: TGTGCCAGCAAAGGACCCAATCAGCCCCAGCATTTT
abundance: .; d_gene: TRBD1; v_gene: TRBV10-1; j_gene: TRBJ2-5; CDR3aa: CASRTGYQETQYF; CDR3nt: TGCGCCAGCAGGACAGGGTACCAAGAGACCCAGTACTTC
abundance: .; d_gene: TRBD1; v_gene: TRBV28; j_gene: TRBJ1-5; CDR3aa: CASLGRGAGQGIGQPQHF; CDR3nt: TGTGCCAGCCTAGGGAGGGGCGCCGGACAGGGTATAGGGCAGCCCCAGCATTTT
abundance: .; d_gene: TRBD2; v_gene: TRBV11-2; j_gene: TRBJ2-4; CDR3aa: CASSPNPAGAVGIQYF; CDR3nt: TGTGCCAGCAGCCCTAACCCCGCGGGAGCGGTTGGAATTCAGTACTTC
abundance: .; d_gene: .; v_gene: TRBV30; j_gene: TRBJ1-5; CDR3aa: CAWKGLNQPQHF; CDR3nt: TGTGCCTGGAAAGGGTTAAATCAGCCCCAGCATTTT
abundance: few; d_gene: .; v_gene: TRBV9; j_gene: TRBJ1-2; CDR3aa: CASSVTDNYGYTF; CDR3nt: TGTGCCAGCAGCGTAACGGATAACTATGGCTACACCTTC
abundance: .; d_gene: .; v_gene: TRBV5-1; j_gene: TRBJ2-1; CDR3aa: CASSKRGDEQFF; CDR3nt: TGCGCCAGCAGCAAGAGGGGTGATGAGCAGTTCTTC
abundance: .; d_gene: .; v_gene: TRBV5-1; j_gene: TRBJ1-2; CDR3aa: CASSLGTNPSYGYTF; CDR3nt: TGCGCCAGCAGCTTGGGGACAAATCCATCTTATGGCTACACCTTC
abundance: .; d_gene: TRBD2; v_gene: TRBV3-1/TRBV3-2; j_gene: TRBJ2-3; CDR3aa: CASSQGERGTGTQYF; CDR3nt: TGTGCCAGCAGCCAAGGAGAGCGGGGGACGGGTACGCAGTATTTT
abundance: once; d_gene: .; v_gene: TRBV7-9; j_gene: TRBJ2-7; CDR3aa: CASSFGDSSSYEQYF; CDR3nt: TGTGCCAGCAGCTTCGGGGACTCAAGCTCCTACGAGCAGTACTTC
abundance: .; d_gene: .; v_gene: TRBV2; j_gene: TRBJ1-1; CDR3aa: CASIGQGSEAFF; CDR3nt: TGTGCCAGCATTGGGCAGGGCTCTGAAGCTTTCTTT
abundance: .; d_gene: TRBD1; v_gene: TRBV27; j_gene: TRBJ2-7; CDR3aa: CASSHRGLQGSYEQYF; CDR3nt: TGTGCCAGCAGTCACAGGGGCCTCCAAGGCTCCTACGAGCAGTACTTC
abundance: .; d_gene: .; v_gene: TRBV27; j_gene: TRBJ1-2; CDR3aa: CASSLTRPHIYGYTF; CDR3nt: TGTGCCAGCAGTTTAACGCGCCCCCATATCTATGGCTACACCTTC
abundance: .; d_gene: .; v_gene: TRBV15; j_gene: TRBJ1-1; CDR3aa: CATSRGSSGDTEAFF; CDR3nt: TGTGCCACCAGCAGGGGGAGTTCCGGGGACACTGAAGCTTTCTTT
abundance: once; d_gene: .; v_gene: TRBV6-5; j_gene: TRBJ1-2; CDR3aa: CASSRAGINYGYTF; CDR3nt: TGTGCCAGCAGTAGGGCAGGGATTAACTATGGCTACACCTTC